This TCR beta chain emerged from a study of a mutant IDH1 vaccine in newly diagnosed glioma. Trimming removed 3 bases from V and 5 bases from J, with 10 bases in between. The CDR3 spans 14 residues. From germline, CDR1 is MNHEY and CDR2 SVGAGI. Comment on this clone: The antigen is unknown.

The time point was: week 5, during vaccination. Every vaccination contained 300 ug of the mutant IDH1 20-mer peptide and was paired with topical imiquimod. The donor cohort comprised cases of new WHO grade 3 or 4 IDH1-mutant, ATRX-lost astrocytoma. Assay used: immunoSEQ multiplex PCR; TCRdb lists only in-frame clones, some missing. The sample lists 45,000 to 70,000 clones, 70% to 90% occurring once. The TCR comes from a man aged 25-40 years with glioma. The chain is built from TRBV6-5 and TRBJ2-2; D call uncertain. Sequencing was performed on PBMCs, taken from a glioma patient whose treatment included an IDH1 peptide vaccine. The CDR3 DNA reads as TGTGCCAGCAGTTATGTCTCAAGGACCGGGGAGCTGTTTTTT. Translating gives CASSYVSRTGELFF.